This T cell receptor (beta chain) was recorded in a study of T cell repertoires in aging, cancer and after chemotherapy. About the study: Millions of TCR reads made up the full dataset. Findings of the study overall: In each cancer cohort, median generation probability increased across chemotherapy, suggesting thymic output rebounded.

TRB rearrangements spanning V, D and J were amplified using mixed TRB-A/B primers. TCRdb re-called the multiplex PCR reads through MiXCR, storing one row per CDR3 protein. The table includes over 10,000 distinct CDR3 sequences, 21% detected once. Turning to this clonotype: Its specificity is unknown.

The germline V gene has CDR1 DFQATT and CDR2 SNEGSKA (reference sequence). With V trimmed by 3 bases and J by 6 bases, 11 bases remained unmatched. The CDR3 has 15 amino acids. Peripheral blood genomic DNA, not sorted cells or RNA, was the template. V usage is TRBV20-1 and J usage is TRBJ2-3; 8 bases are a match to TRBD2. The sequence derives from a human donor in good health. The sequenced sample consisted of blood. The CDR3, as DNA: TGCAGTGCTAGGCGAGCCGGACTAGCAAGGGATACGCAGTATTTT. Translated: CSARRAGLARDTQYF.